This T cell receptor (beta chain) emerged from a study of shared clonotypes between healthy human individuals. Bulk PBMC genomic DNA spanned ten immunoSEQ deep plates. Produced via immunoSEQ multiplex PCR; TCRdb's table is partial and in-frame only. The top ten clones hold around 13% of a sample with about 470,000 clones, around 75% of them seen once. This clone has more than one count but fewer than ten. The sample carries other DNA sequences with the same CDR3. Every donor was a Caucasian adult from Nashville, Tennessee. In unsorted samples, genomic DNA was obtained using 94 million or so PBMCs. V was trimmed by 1 base and J by 3 bases, leaving 12 bases between them. Germline V lookup: CDR1 SEHNR, CDR2 FQNEAQ (reference sequence). This CDR3 is built from 16 residues.

The V gene is TRBV7-9, the J gene TRBJ2-2; D gene unclear. The sequencing input was PBMCs. The sequence came from a middle-aged woman in good health. Some clones in this sample may be carry-over from other donors' samples. CDR3 protein: CASSLGRGIDTGELFF. CDR3 sequence (DNA): TGTGCCAGCAGCTTAGGTCGCGGAATCGACACCGGGGAGCTGTTTTTT.